This TCR beta chain is drawn from a study of blood T cell repertoires in COVID-19. This clone was picked up a small number of times. The assay was immunoSEQ multiplex PCR, and TCRdb's table has in-frame clones only and misses some. The repertoire includes 180,000 or so clones, 85% to 90% of them detected once, and around 3.5% sits in the top ten. The CDR3 has 18 residues. The chain has TRBV12-1 and TRBJ1-2. TRBV12-1 has pseudogene status. The source material was peripheral blood. The TCR sequence derives from a man between 18 and 29 years old with active or convalescent COVID-19. The CDR3 bases are TGTGCCAGCAGCTTTGGGGTGCGGAGTTCCGCCCTCGACTGGGGCTACACCTTC. Its translation: CASSFGVRSSALDWGYTF.